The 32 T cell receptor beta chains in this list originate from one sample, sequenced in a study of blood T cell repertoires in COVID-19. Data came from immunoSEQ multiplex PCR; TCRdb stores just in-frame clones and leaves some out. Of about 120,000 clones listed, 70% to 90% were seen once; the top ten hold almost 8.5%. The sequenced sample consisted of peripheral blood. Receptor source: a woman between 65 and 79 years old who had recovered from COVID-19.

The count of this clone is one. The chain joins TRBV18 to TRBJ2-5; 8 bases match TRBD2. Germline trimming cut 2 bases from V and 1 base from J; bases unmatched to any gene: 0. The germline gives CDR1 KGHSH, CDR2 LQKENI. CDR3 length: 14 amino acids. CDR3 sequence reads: CASSPGLAQETQYF. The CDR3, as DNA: TGTGCCAGCTCACCAGGACTAGCCCAAGAGACCCAGTACTTC.

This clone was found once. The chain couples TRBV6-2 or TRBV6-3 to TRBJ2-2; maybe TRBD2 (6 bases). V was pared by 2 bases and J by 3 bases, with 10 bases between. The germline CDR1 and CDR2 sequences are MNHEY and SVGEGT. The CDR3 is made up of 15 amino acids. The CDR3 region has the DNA TGTGCCAGCAGTTACACCCGACTAGACACCGGGGAGCTGTTTTTT. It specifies CASSYTRLDTGELFF.

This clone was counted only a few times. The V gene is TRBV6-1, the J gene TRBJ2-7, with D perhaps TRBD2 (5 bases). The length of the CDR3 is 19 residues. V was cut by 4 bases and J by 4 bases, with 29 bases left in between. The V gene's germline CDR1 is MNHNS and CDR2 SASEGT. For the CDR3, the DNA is TGTGCCAGCAGTGGGGTAGAAAGCCCGCTGGAGGAGACTCGGTACGAGCAGTACTTC. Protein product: CASSGVESPLEETRYEQYF.

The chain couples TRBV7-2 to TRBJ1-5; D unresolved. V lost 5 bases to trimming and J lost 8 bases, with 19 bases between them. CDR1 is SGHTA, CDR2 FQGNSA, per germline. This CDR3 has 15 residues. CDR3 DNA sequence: TGTGCCAGCAGCCGGAGCACCGTTTTAGGAGAGCCCCAGCATTTT. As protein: CASSRSTVLGEPQHF.

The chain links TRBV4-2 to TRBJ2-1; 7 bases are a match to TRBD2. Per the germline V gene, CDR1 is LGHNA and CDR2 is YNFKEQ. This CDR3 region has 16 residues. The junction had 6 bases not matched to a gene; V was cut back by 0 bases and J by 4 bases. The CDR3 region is CASSQETTGGYNEQFF. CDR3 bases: TGTGCCAGCAGCCAAGAGACCACCGGGGGGTACAATGAGCAGTTCTTC.

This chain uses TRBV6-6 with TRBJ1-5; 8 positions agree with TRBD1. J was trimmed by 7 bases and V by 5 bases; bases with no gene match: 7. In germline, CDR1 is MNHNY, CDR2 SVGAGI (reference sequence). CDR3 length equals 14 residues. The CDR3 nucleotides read TGTGCCAGCAGTCCTGGACAGGGAGGCCAGCCCCAGCATTTT. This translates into CASSPGQGGQPQHF.

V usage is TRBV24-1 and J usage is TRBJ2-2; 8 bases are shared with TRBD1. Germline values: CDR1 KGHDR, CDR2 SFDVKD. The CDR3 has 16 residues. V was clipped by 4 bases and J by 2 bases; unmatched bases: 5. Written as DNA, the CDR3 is TGTGCCACCAGTGACCCAGGGGGCGCAAACACCGGGGAGCTGTTTTTT. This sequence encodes CATSDPGGANTGELFF.

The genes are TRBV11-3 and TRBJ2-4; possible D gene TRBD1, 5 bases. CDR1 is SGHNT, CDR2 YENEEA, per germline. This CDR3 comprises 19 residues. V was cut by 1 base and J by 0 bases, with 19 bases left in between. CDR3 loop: CASSLVGQSRGRAKNIQYF. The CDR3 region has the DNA TGTGCCAGCAGCTTAGTAGGACAAAGTAGGGGAAGAGCCAAAAACATTCAGTACTTC.

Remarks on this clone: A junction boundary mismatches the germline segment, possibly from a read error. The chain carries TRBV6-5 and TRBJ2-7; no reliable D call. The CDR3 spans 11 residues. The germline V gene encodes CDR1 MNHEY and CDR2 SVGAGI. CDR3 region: CASSYGQSQTF. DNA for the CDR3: TGTGCCAGCAGTTACGGCCAGTCTCAAACGTTC.

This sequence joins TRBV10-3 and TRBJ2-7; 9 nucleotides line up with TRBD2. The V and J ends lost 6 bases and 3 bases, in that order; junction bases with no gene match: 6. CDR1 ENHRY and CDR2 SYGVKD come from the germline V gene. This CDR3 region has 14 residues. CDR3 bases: TGTGCCATCAGCCTTGGTAGCGGGGGCTACGAGCAGTACTTC. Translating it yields CAISLGSGGYEQYF.

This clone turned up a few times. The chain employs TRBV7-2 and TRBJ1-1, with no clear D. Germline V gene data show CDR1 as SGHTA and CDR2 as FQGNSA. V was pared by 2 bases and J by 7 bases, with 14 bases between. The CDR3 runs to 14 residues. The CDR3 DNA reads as TGTGCCAGCAGCTTAAACTCGCACGGCGGTGAAGCTTTCTTT. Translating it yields CASSLNSHGGEAFF.

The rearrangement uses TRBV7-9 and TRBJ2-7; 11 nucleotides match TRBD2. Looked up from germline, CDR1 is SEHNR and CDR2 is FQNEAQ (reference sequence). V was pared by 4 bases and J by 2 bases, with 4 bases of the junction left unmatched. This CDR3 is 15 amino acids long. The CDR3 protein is CASSSASGGPYEQYF. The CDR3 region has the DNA TGTGCCAGCAGCTCGGCTAGCGGGGGGCCCTACGAGCAGTACTTC.

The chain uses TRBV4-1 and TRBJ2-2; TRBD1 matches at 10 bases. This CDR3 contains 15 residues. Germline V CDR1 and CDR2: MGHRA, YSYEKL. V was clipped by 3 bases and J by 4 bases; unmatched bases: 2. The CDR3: CASSQRQGATGELFF. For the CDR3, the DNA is TGCGCCAGCAGCCAGAGACAGGGGGCCACCGGGGAGCTGTTTTTT.

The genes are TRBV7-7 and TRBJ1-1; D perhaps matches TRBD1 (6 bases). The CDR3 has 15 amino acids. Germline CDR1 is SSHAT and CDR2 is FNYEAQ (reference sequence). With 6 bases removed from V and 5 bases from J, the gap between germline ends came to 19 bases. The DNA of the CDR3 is TGTGCCAGCAGTTCCCCCGGGAGGGGGGGGACTGAAGCTTTCTTT. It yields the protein CASSSPGRGGTEAFF.

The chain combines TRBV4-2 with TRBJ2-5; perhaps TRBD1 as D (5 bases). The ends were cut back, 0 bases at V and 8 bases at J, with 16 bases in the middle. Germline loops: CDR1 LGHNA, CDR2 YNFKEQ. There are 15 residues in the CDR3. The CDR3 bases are TGTGCCAGCAGCCAAGATTGGGAAGGGGTAAAAACCCAGTACTTC. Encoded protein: CASSQDWEGVKTQYF.

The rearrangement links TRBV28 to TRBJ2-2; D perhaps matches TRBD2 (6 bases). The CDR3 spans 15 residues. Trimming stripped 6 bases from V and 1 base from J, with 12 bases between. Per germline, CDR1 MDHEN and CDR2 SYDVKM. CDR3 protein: CASSPGLMNTGELFF. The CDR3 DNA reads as TGTGCCAGCAGCCCGGGACTGATGAACACCGGGGAGCTGTTTTTT.

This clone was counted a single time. CDR3 sequence reads: CASSFGTSGEETQYF. The CDR3 DNA reads TGTGCCAGCAGCTTTGGGACTAGCGGGGAAGAGACCCAGTACTTC. V gene TRBV5-4 combines with J gene TRBJ2-5, with 13 bases lining up with TRBD2. This CDR3 has 15 residues. Trimming cost V 2 bases and J 3 bases; bases outside gene matches: 1. Germline V lookup: CDR1 SGHNT, CDR2 YYREEE (reference sequence).

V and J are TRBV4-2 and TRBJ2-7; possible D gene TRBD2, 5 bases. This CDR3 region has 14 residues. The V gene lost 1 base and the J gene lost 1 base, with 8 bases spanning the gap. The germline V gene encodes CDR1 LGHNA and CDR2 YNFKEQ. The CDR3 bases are TGTGCCAGCAGCCAAGGGCGGGTATCCTACGAGCAGTACTTC. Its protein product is CASSQGRVSYEQYF.

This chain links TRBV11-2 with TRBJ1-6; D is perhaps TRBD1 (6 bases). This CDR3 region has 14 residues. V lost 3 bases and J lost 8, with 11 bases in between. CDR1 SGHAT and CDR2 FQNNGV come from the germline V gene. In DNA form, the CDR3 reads TGTGCCAGCAGCTTTGACAGGAAATATTCACCCCTCCACTTT. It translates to CASSFDRKYSPLHF.

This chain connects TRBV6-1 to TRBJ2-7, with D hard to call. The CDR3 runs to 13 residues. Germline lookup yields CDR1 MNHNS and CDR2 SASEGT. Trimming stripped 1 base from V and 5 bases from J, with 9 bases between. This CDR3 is CASSEVGRDEQYF. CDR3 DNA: TGTGCCAGCAGTGAAGTCGGTCGAGACGAGCAGTACTTC.

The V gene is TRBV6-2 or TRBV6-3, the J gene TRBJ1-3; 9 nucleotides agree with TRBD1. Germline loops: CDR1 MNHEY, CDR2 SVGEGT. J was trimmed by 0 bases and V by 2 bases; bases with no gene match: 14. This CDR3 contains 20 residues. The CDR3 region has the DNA TGTGCCAGCAGTTACACGGGGGGACAGGGTATGGCCCCCTCTGGAAACACCATATATTTT. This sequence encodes CASSYTGGQGMAPSGNTIYF.

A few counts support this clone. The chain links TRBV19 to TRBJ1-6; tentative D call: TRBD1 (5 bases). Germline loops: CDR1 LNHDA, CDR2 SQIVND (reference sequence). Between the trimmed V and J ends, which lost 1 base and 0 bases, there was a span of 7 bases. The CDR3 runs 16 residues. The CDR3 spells CASSIADSSYNSPLHF. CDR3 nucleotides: TGTGCCAGTAGTATAGCAGACAGCTCCTATAATTCACCCCTCCACTTT.

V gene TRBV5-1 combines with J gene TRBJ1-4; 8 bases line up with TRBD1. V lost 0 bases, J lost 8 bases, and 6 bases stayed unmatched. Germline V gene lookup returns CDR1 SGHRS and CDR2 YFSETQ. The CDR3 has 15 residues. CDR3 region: CASSLGQGRTEKLFF. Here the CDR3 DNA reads TGCGCCAGCAGCTTGGGACAGGGGAGAACGGAAAAACTGTTTTTT.

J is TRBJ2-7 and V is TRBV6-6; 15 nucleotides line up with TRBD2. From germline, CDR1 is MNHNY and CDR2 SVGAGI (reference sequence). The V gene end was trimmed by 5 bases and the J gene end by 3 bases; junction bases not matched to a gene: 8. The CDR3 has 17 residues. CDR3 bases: TGTGCCAGCAGTCGCCGGACTAGCGGGAGGGATTACTACGAGCAGTACTTC. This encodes CASSRRTSGRDYYEQYF.

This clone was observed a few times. The chain's CDR3 is CASSLAGDGELFF. Written as DNA, the CDR3 is TGCGCCAGCAGCTTAGCCGGGGACGGGGAGCTGTTTTTT. The V gene is TRBV5-1, the J gene TRBJ2-2; possibly TRBD2 for D (5 bases). CDR3 length: 13 residues. V was pared by 2 bases and J by 7 bases, with 9 bases between. Germline V CDR1 and CDR2: SGHRS, YFSETQ.

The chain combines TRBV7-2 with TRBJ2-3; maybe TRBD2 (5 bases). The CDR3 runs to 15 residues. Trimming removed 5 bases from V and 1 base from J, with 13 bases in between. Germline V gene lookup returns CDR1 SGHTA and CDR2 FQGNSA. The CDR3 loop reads CASSPRRSGTDTQYF. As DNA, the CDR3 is TGTGCCAGCAGCCCCCGGAGGTCCGGCACAGATACGCAGTATTTT.

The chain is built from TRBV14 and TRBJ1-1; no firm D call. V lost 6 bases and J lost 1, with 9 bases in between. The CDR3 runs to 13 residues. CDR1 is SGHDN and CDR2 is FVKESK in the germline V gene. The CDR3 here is CASRERGNTEAFF. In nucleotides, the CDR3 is TGTGCCAGCAGGGAAAGAGGGAACACTGAAGCTTTCTTT.

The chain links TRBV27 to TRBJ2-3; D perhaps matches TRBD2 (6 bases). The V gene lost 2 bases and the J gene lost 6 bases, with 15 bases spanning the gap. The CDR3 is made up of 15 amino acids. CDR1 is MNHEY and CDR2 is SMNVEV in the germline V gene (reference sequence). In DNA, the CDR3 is TGTGCCAGCAGTTTAACCGGTGGGACTTCGGATACGCAGTATTTT. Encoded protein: CASSLTGGTSDTQYF.

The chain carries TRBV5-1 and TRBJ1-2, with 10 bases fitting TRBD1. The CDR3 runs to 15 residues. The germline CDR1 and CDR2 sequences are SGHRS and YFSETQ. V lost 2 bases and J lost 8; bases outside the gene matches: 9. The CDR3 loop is CASSLTGQGVGGYTF. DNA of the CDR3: TGCGCCAGCAGCTTAACCGGACAGGGGGTAGGAGGCTACACCTTC.

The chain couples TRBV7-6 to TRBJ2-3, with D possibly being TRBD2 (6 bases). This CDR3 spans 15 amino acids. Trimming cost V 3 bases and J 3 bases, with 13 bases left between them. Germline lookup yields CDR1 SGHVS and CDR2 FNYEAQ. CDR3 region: CASSFTSHITDTQYF. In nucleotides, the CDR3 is TGTGCCAGCAGCTTTACTAGCCACATTACAGATACGCAGTATTTT.

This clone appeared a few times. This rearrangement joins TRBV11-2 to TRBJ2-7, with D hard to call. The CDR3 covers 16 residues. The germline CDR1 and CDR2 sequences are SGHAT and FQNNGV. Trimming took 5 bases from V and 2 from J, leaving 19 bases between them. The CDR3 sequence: CASSPEPFGRTYEQYF. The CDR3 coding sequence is TGTGCCAGCAGCCCAGAACCGTTTGGCAGGACCTACGAGCAGTACTTC.

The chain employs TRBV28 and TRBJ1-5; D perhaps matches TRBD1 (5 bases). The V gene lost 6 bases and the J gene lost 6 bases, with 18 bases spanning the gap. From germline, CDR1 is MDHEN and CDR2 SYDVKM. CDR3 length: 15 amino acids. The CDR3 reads CASRRTVGVSQPQHF. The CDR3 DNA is TGTGCCAGCAGACGAACTGTAGGGGTCAGTCAGCCCCAGCATTTT.